This TCR beta chain was identified during a study of blood T cell repertoires in COVID-19. Study-level background: The cDNA or gDNA used as material had been derived from T cells, B-cell-depleted T cells, or PBMCs.

The CDR3 totals 15 residues. CDR1 SGDLS and CDR2 YYNGEE come from the germline V gene. With 3 bases clipped from V and 3 bases from J, the junction kept 4 bases outside the gene matches. In the authors' methods: Amplifying reference gene primers gave estimates of nucleated cell counts. Some clones are missing from TCRdb's copy, which holds only in-frame ones; the method was immunoSEQ multiplex PCR. The D gene and trimming were derived from the DNA, and the V and J assignments and clone size from that table. The sample lists some 35,000 clones, around 80% occurring once. What was sequenced was peripheral blood. The rearrangement joins TRBV9 to TRBJ1-5; TRBD1 agrees at 9 bases. This receptor was taken from a man between 65 and 80 years old with acute or convalescent COVID-19. The CDR3 sequence is CASSDRGLDNQPQHF. The CDR3 coding sequence is TGTGCCAGCAGCGACAGGGGGCTGGACAATCAGCCCCAGCATTTT.